The rows below give T cell receptor beta chains drawn from one sample of a study of spatial heterogeneity in lung cancer. MiXCR was run by TCRdb on the 5' RACE reads, yielding one entry per CDR3 protein. The sample includes about 8,000 distinct CDR3 sequences, around 9.6% seen only once; the top ten take around 10%. This sample comprised lung tumor tissue, obtained at surgery. The origin of the receptors is a male donor with early-stage non-small cell lung cancer. Each CDR3 is given with its conserved first and last residue. D genes are given only for firm matches. Clone sizes are given selectively: once, few, many, or a class where the clone is expanded.

V	J	size	D	CDR3	DNA
TRBV12-3/TRBV12-4	TRBJ1-2	medium-sized	.	CASSFEDPSYGYTF	TGTGCCAGCAGTTTTGAGGACCCCTCCTATGGCTACACCTTC
TRBV5-5	TRBJ2-1	.	.	CASSLARDRITGDEQFF	TGTGCCAGCAGCTTGGCCCGGGACAGAATTACGGGAGATGAGCAGTTCTTC
TRBV18	TRBJ2-5	many	.	CASSLQLQETQYF	TGTGCCAGCTCACTACAGTTGCAAGAGACCCAGTACTTC
TRBV27	TRBJ2-1	many	TRBD2	CASVSVGTSDNEQFF	TGTGCCAGCGTCTCCGTCGGGACTAGTGATAATGAGCAGTTCTTC
TRBV5-1	TRBJ1-1	many	.	CASSLVLSVNTEAFF	TGCGCCAGCAGCTTGGTTCTCTCGGTGAACACTGAAGCTTTCTTT
TRBV7-2	TRBJ1-2	many	.	CASSLARAQDGYTF	TGTGCCAGCAGCTTAGCGAGGGCACAGGATGGCTACACCTTC
TRBV12-3/TRBV12-4	TRBJ1-1	few	.	CASSLATNTEAFF	TGTGCCAGCAGTTTAGCCACAAACACTGAAGCTTTCTTT
TRBV28	TRBJ1-4	medium-sized	.	CASSSGVFPTQLFF	TGTGCCAGCAGTTCAGGGGTCTTCCCCACACAACTGTTTTTT
TRBV20-1	TRBJ1-1	many	.	CSARDAQVNTEAFF	TGCAGTGCTAGAGATGCTCAAGTGAACACTGAAGCTTTCTTT
TRBV6-6	TRBJ2-2	many	TRBD2	CASSYLAGVGTGELFF	TGTGCCAGCAGTTACCTGGCGGGAGTAGGGACCGGGGAGCTGTTTTTT
TRBV2	TRBJ2-2	many	.	CASRPPSGTLTGELFF	TGTGCCAGCAGGCCTCCTTCCGGGACACTTACCGGGGAGCTGTTTTTT
TRBV15	TRBJ2-7	many	TRBD2	CATSRDRDYSPLSYEQYF	TGTGCCACCAGCAGAGATCGGGACTACTCGCCACTCTCCTACGAGCAGTACTTC
TRBV25-1	TRBJ1-5	many	TRBD1	CASSYRGRDRRNSNQPQHF	TGTGCCAGCAGTTACCGGGGGAGGGACAGGAGGAATAGCAATCAGCCCCAGCATTTT
TRBV20-1	TRBJ2-1	many	TRBD2	CSAYSPGSGGKSLNEQFF	TGCAGTGCTTACTCACCGGGCTCCGGGGGGAAGTCCTTAAATGAGCAGTTCTTC
TRBV30	TRBJ2-1	many	.	CAWSPIGGRAPHNEQFF	TGTGCCTGGAGTCCCATAGGGGGGAGGGCCCCACACAATGAGCAGTTCTTC
TRBV11-2	TRBJ2-7	many	.	CASSYDPGYYEQYF	TGTGCCAGCAGCTACGACCCCGGATACTACGAGCAGTACTTC
TRBV7-6	TRBJ2-2	many	TRBD2	CASSLLMASGGAGTGELFF	TGTGCCAGCAGCCTCCTTATGGCTAGCGGGGGCGCTGGCACCGGGGAGCTGTTTTTT
TRBV11-2	TRBJ2-3	many	.	CASSSRGRATDTQYF	TGTGCCAGCAGCTCGCGGGGAAGGGCCACAGATACGCAGTATTTT
TRBV20-1	TRBJ2-1	many	.	CSAHKQQSGNEQFF	TGCAGTGCTCATAAACAACAGAGCGGCAATGAGCAGTTCTTC
TRBV24-1	TRBJ2-7	medium-sized	TRBD2	CATESGGYPYEQYF	TGTGCCACCGAAAGCGGGGGGTACCCCTACGAGCAGTACTTC
TRBV5-1	TRBJ2-1	many	TRBD2	CASSLKRGRYNEQFF	TGCGCCAGCAGCTTGAAGCGCGGGAGGTACAATGAGCAGTTCTTC
TRBV7-6	TRBJ1-4	many	.	CASSPRTGPTNEKLFF	TGTGCCAGCAGCCCGAGAACAGGGCCAACTAATGAAAAACTGTTTTTT
TRBV27	TRBJ2-1	many	TRBD1	CASTKDRARGEQFF	TGTGCCAGCACCAAGGACAGGGCACGGGGTGAGCAGTTCTTC
TRBV7-9	TRBJ1-4	many	.	CASRRGNEKLFF	TGTGCCAGCCGGAGAGGGAATGAAAAACTGTTTTTT
TRBV27	TRBJ1-5	many	TRBD1	CASSLSRDSYSNQPQHF	TGTGCCAGCAGTTTATCGCGGGACAGCTATAGCAATCAGCCCCAGCATTTT
TRBV20-1	TRBJ2-1	many	TRBD2	CSASQRTSGAYNEQFF	TGCAGTGCCTCCCAAAGAACTAGCGGGGCCTACAATGAGCAGTTCTTC
TRBV12-3/TRBV12-4	TRBJ1-1	many	.	CVSTLTGFANTEAFF	TGTGTCAGCACACTAACAGGGTTTGCGAACACTGAAGCTTTCTTT
TRBV20-1	TRBJ1-5	.	.	CSAQTGGGSGNQPQHF	TGCAGTGCTCAAACCGGGGGCGGGAGTGGCAATCAGCCCCAGCATTTT
TRBV12-3/TRBV12-4	TRBJ2-5	many	TRBD2	CASRKAGGNQETQYF	TGTGCCAGCAGGAAAGCGGGGGGCAACCAAGAGACCCAGTACTTC
TRBV20-1	TRBJ1-4	many	TRBD1	CSASGQGNEKLFF	TGCAGTGCTAGCGGACAGGGAAATGAAAAACTGTTTTTT
TRBV20-1	TRBJ1-1	many	.	CSASLGQYNTEAFF	TGCAGTGCTTCCCTTGGGCAGTATAACACTGAAGCTTTCTTT
TRBV5-1	TRBJ2-3	many	.	CASSLGQDTQYF	TGCGCCAGCAGCTTGGGTCAGGATACGCAGTATTTT
TRBV6-1	TRBJ2-3	many	.	CASSRDPFPDTQYF	TGTGCCAGCAGTCGGGACCCCTTTCCAGATACGCAGTATTTT
TRBV11-2	TRBJ2-6	many	.	CASTTISSGANVLTF	TGTGCCAGCACCACCATAAGCTCTGGGGCCAACGTCCTGACTTTC
TRBV5-1	TRBJ1-2	many	.	CASSLQGDEGYTF	TGCGCCAGCAGCTTGCAAGGGGACGAAGGCTACACCTTC
TRBV4-3	TRBJ1-1	.	TRBD1	CASSNRGRDTEAFF	TGCGCCAGCTCAAACAGGGGGCGCGACACTGAAGCTTTCTTT
TRBV28	TRBJ1-4	many	.	CASRGTRATNEKLFF	TGTGCCAGCAGGGGGACGCGAGCAACTAATGAAAAACTGTTTTTT
TRBV28	TRBJ1-1	.	.	CASSLIGASTEAFF	TGTGCCAGCAGTTTAATAGGGGCCTCTACCGAAGCTTTCTTT
TRBV12-3/TRBV12-4	TRBJ1-2	medium-sized	.	CASSLLLASGYTF	TGTGCCAGCAGTTTACTCTTGGCATCTGGCTACACCTTC
TRBV28	TRBJ2-5	many	TRBD1	CASSTDDRVETQYF	TGTGCCAGCAGTACTGATGACAGGGTGGAGACCCAGTACTTC
TRBV12-3/TRBV12-4	TRBJ1-5	many	.	CASSLGNVGVIKHF	TGTGCCAGCAGTTTAGGTAATGTAGGGGTAATCAAGCATTTT
TRBV6-6	TRBJ2-2	many	TRBD2	CASSLRGTSLGGELFF	TGTGCCAGCAGCCTCCGGGGGACTAGCCTGGGAGGGGAGCTGTTTTTT
TRBV28	TRBJ2-2	medium-sized	TRBD1	CASSFTGVITGELFF	TGTGCCAGCAGTTTTACAGGGGTAATCACCGGGGAGCTGTTTTTT